This entry lists 20 T cell receptor beta chains sequenced from one sample in a study of blood T cell repertoires in COVID-19. Using immunoSEQ multiplex PCR, the repertoire was profiled, and TCRdb retains in-frame clones only, with some absent. The repertoire includes about 42,000 clones, around 80% of them detected once, and roughly two fifths sits in the top ten. Material for sequencing was peripheral blood. These receptors were taken from a human donor in a cohort sampled during active COVID-19.

Comment on this clone: One end of the junction is discordant with germline, which a read error may explain. The V gene is TRBV9, the J gene TRBJ1-2; tentative D call: TRBD1 (5 bases). The length of the CDR3 is 13 residues. Germline V gives CDR1 SGDLS, CDR2 YYNGEE. The CDR3 nucleotides read TGTGCCAGCAGCTCACACCCCCTAGGGGAGGGCTTTTTC. As protein: CASSSHPLGEGFF.

A few counts support this clone. This chain joins TRBV15 and TRBJ2-3; 10 nucleotides line up with TRBD1. Per germline, CDR1 LNHNV and CDR2 YYDKDF (reference sequence). Trimming removed 1 base from V and 5 bases from J; junction bases left unmatched: 3. The CDR3 has 15 amino acids. CDR3 bases: TGTGCCACCAGCAGAGTGGGACAGGGGCGAGATACGCAGTATTTT. It is translated as CATSRVGQGRDTQYF.

This clone appeared a few times. The gene calls are TRBV18 and TRBJ1-1; D is perhaps TRBD1 (5 bases). The CDR3 runs 13 residues. Trimming left V 7 bases short and J 1 base short, with 10 bases between. Germline CDR1 KGHSH, CDR2 LQKENI. The CDR3 is CASFTGGNTEAFF. CDR3 bases: TGTGCCAGCTTCACCGGGGGGAACACTGAAGCTTTCTTT.

The chain links TRBV6-1 to TRBJ1-3; D unclear. Deletions cut 2 bases from V and 3 bases from J, with 11 bases between. Germline V lookup: CDR1 MNHNS, CDR2 SASEGT. The CDR3 is 15 amino acids. This chain's CDR3 is CASSEFFNIGNTIYF. For the CDR3, the DNA is TGTGCCAGCAGTGAATTCTTCAACATTGGAAACACCATATATTTT.

The chain couples TRBV19 to TRBJ2-7; TRBD1 is a possible D gene (6 bases). CDR1 and CDR2 from the germline V gene are LNHDA and SQIVND (reference sequence). CDR3 size: 14 residues. V lost 1 base, J lost 3 bases, and 10 bases lay in between. CDR3: CASSIVGRGYEQYF. The CDR3 bases are TGTGCCAGTAGTATAGTAGGCAGGGGCTACGAGCAGTACTTC.

This rearrangement joins TRBV5-3 to TRBJ2-7; TRBD2 matches 13 bases. TRBV5-3 qualifies as an ORF whose function is uncertain. V shed 4 bases, J shed 3 bases, and the junction held 4 bases outside the gene matches. The CDR3 is made up of 15 amino acids. For the CDR3, the DNA is TGTGCCAGAAGCCTACGGACTAGCGGGGGCTACGAGCAGTACTTC. Its translation is CARSLRTSGGYEQYF.

V is TRBV30 and J is TRBJ1-1, with TRBD1 identical over 11 bases. V lost 4 bases and J lost 0; bases outside the gene matches: 7. The CDR3 contains 16 residues. The germline CDR1 and CDR2 sequences are GTSNPN and SVGIG (reference sequence). The CDR3, as DNA: TGTGCCTGGACGCATGGGACAGGGGGGATGAACACTGAAGCTTTCTTT. Amino acid sequence: CAWTHGTGGMNTEAFF.

V is TRBV10-3 and J is TRBJ2-7; 13 bases match TRBD2. Germline V CDR1 and CDR2: ENHRY, SYGVKD. Losses at the gene ends were 6 bases for V and 7 bases for J; bases not matched to a gene: 12. The CDR3 spans 16 residues. This CDR3 reads CAISGGGLAGVWEQYF. The CDR3 coding sequence is TGTGCCATCAGCGGAGGCGGACTAGCGGGGGTTTGGGAGCAGTACTTC.

The chain carries TRBV7-6 and TRBJ2-2, with TRBD1 as a possible D gene (5 bases). In germline, CDR1 is SGHVS, CDR2 FNYEAQ. V dropped 0 bases and J dropped 5 bases, with 13 bases sitting between them. This CDR3 is built from 16 residues. The CDR3 region is CASSLATGHTTGELFF. Here the CDR3 DNA reads TGTGCCAGCAGCTTAGCTACTGGACACACAACCGGGGAGCTGTTTTTT. Full variable domain (outside the CDR3, taken from reference TRBV7-6 and TRBJ2-2): GAGVSQSPRYKVTKRGQDVALRCDPISGHVSLYWYRQALGQGPEFLTYFNYEAQQDKSGLPNDRFSAERPEGSISTLTIQRTEQRDSAMYRCASSLATGHTTGELFFGEGSRLTVL.

The chain joins TRBV28 to TRBJ1-3; maybe TRBD1 (5 bases). CDR1 MDHEN and CDR2 SYDVKM come from the germline V gene. V lost 7 bases to trimming and J lost 0 bases, with 16 bases between them. This CDR3 is built from 16 residues. The CDR3 DNA sequence: TGTGCCAGCACGGGCCTGACAGTAAGCTCTGGAAACACCATATATTTT. Protein: CASTGLTVSSGNTIYF.

V is TRBV3-1 (or the pseudogene TRBV3-2) and J is TRBJ2-3, with a weak D call TRBD1 (6 bases). Trimming took off 4 bases at V and 3 bases at J, with 8 bases between the two ends. CDR3 length: 13 amino acids. CDR1 is LGHDT, CDR2 YNNKEL, per germline (reference sequence). The DNA of the CDR3 is TGTGCCAGCAGCCGAACAGGGACAGATACGCAGTATTTT. This gives the protein CASSRTGTDTQYF.

This chain uses TRBV19 with TRBJ2-5, with 7 nucleotides matching TRBD2. J was trimmed by 0 bases and V by 7 bases; bases with no gene match: 2. The CDR3 totals 13 residues. Per the germline V gene, CDR1 is LNHDA and CDR2 is SQIVND (reference sequence). The chain's CDR3 is CASNRGDQETQYF. CDR3 bases: TGTGCCAGTAATCGGGGGGACCAAGAGACCCAGTACTTC.

The genes are TRBV19 and TRBJ1-1; D remains unclear. Germline lookup yields CDR1 LNHDA and CDR2 SQIVND (reference sequence). Trimming shortened V by 2 bases and J by 1 base, and 5 bases separated the two germline ends. The CDR3 is 13 amino acids. The CDR3 sequence: CASSISRNTEAFF. In DNA form, the CDR3 reads TGTGCCAGTAGTATATCGAGGAACACTGAAGCTTTCTTT.

V is TRBV3-1 (or the pseudogene TRBV3-2) and J is TRBJ1-1; the D is unclear. Trimming took off 3 bases at V and 6 bases at J, with 11 bases between the two ends. The CDR3 extends over 13 amino acids. Germline CDR1 is LGHDT and CDR2 is YNNKEL (reference sequence). CDR3 region: CASSQRRISEAFF. CDR3 coding DNA: TGTGCCAGCAGCCAGAGGAGGATTTCTGAAGCTTTCTTT.

This clone has only a few counts. The V call is TRBV5-1, the J call TRBJ1-6, with TRBD1 matching over 8 bases. This CDR3 has 17 amino acids. Germline CDR1 reads SGHRS; CDR2 reads YFSETQ. V was pared by 4 bases and J by 10 bases, with 16 bases of the junction left unmatched. The CDR3 is CASSRQEIRGLGSPLHF. The DNA of the CDR3 is TGCGCCAGCAGCCGGCAAGAAATCAGGGGGCTGGGCTCACCCCTCCACTTT.

The rearrangement joins TRBV19 to TRBJ1-1; D is perhaps TRBD1 (5 bases). V gave up 5 bases and J gave up 1 base, with 11 bases separating them. CDR1 is LNHDA and CDR2 is SQIVND in the germline V gene (reference sequence). CDR3 size: 14 residues. The CDR3 spells CASSFRGRNTEAFF. The CDR3 DNA reads as TGTGCCAGTAGTTTTCGGGGGAGGAACACTGAAGCTTTCTTT.

The chain couples TRBV5-1 to TRBJ2-3; D might be TRBD1 (5 bases). CDR1 and CDR2 from the germline V gene are SGHRS and YFSETQ. The CDR3 is made up of 14 amino acids. The germline V and J ends were trimmed by 4 bases and 3 bases, with 12 bases remaining between them. CDR3 DNA: TGCGCCAGCAGCCCCGGACAAGAGACAGATACGCAGTATTTT. Residues: CASSPGQETDTQYF.

This clone is a singleton in its sample. This chain uses TRBV11-2 with TRBJ2-7; the match to TRBD1 covers 8 bases. In germline, CDR1 is SGHAT, CDR2 FQNNGV. The CDR3 contains 14 residues. V dropped 3 bases and J dropped 3; count of bases not matched to a gene: 4. The CDR3 spells CASSFGQGHYEQYV. The CDR3 DNA reads as TGTGCCAGCAGCTTTGGACAGGGTCACTACGAGCAGTACGTC.

V gene TRBV24-1 combines with J gene TRBJ2-5; TRBD2 matches at 11 bases. Germline lookup yields CDR1 KGHDR and CDR2 SFDVKD. CDR3 length: 16 residues. V shed 2 bases and J 4 bases; nucleotides not matched to a gene: 5. CDR3 amino acids: CATSDSSGGRAETQYF. CDR3 sequence (DNA): TGTGCCACCAGTGATTCTAGCGGGGGGAGGGCAGAGACCCAGTACTTC.

The chain links TRBV2 to TRBJ2-7; 9 bases are shared with TRBD2. The V and J ends lost 3 bases and 4 bases, in that order; junction bases with no gene match: 10. Germline V CDR1 and CDR2: SNHLY, FYNNEI. The CDR3 totals 16 residues. CDR3 nucleotides: TGTGCCAGCAGTGACGGCCAGACTAGCGGACGATACGAGCAGTACGTC. It encodes CASSDGQTSGRYEQYV.